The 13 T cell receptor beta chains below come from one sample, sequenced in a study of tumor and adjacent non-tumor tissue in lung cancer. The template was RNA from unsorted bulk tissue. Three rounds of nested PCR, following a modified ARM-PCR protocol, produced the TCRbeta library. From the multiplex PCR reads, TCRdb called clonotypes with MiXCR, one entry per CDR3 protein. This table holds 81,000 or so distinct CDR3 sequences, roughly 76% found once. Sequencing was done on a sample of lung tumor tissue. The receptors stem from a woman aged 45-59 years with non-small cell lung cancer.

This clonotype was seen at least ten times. CDR3 DNA: TGTGCCAGCAGCTTGAGTGGGACTAGCGTCGAGCAGTACTTC. This encodes CASSLSGTSVEQYF. The chain uses TRBV5-6 and TRBJ2-7; 10 positions agree with TRBD2. The CDR3 contains 14 residues. CDR1 and CDR2 from the germline V gene are SGHDT and YYEEEE. After removal of 1 base from V and 6 bases from J, the junction contained 4 bases not matched to a gene.

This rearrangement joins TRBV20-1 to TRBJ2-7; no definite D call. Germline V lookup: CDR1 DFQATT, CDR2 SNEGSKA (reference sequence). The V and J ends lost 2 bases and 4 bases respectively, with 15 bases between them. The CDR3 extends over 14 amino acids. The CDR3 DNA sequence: TGCAGTGCTAGAAATCAGAGCTATGGGTACGAGCAGTACTTC. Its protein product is CSARNQSYGYEQYF.

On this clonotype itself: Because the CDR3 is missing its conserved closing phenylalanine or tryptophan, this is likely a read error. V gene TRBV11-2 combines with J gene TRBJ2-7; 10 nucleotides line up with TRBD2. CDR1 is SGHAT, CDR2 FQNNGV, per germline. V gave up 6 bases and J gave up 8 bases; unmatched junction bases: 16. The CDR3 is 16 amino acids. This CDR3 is CASRLRGLAVSDKQYL. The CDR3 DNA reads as TGTGCCAGCAGGCTGAGAGGACTAGCGGTCTCGGACAAGCAGTACCTC.

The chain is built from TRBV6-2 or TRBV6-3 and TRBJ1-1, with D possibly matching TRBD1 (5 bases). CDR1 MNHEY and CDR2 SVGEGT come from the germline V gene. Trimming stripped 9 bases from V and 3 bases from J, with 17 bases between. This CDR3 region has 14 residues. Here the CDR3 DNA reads TGTGCCAGTACACAGGAGAGGGATGACACTGAAGCTTTCTTT. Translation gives CASTQERDDTEAFF.

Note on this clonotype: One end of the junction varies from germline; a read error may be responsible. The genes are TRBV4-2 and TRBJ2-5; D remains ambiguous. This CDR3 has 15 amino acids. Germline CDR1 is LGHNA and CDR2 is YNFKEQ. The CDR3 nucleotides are TGTGCCAGCACCCAAATTTACGTGAGAGGAGAGACCCAGTACTTC. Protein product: CASTQIYVRGETQYF.

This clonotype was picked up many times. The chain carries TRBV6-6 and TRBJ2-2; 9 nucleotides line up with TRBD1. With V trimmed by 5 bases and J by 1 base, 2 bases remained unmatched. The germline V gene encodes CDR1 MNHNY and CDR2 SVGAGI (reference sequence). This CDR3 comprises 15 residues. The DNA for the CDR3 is TGTGCCAGCAGTATGGACAGGGGGAACACCGGGGAGCTGTTTTTT. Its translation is CASSMDRGNTGELFF.

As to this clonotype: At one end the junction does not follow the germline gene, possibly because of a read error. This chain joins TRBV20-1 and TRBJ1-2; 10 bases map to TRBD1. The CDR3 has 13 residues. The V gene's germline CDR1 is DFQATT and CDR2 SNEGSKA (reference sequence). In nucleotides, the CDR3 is TGCTGTGGGACGAGACAGGGGGCTAATGGTTACACCTTC. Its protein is CCGTRQGANGYTF.

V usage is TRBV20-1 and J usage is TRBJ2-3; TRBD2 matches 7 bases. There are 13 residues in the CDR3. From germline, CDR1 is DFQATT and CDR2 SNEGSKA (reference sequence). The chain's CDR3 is CSARSGAVNMQYF. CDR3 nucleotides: TGCAGCGCGCGAAGCGGGGCAGTGAATATGCAATATTTT.

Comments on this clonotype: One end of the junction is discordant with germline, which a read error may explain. The CDR3 DNA reads as TGTGCCAGCAGTGAAGTAGAACAACTGTGTTTT. It is translated as CASSEVEQLCF. The rearrangement joins TRBV6-1 to TRBJ1-4; D unresolved. CDR1 is MNHNS and CDR2 is SASEGT in the germline V gene. The CDR3 contains 11 residues.

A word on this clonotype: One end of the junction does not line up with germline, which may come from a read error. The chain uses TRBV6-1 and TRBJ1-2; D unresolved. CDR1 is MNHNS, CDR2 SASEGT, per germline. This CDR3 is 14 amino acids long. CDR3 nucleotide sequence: TGTACCAGCAGTGAACGGCCCAGGAGCTATGGCTACACCTTC. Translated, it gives CTSSERPRSYGYTF.

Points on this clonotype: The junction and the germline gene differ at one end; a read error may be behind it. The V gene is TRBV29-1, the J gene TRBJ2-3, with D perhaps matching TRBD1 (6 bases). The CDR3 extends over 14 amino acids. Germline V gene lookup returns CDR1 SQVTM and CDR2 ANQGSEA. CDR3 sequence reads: CSDQTGLSADRQYF. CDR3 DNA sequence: TGCAGCGATCAGACAGGACTGAGCGCAGATAGGCAGTATTTT.

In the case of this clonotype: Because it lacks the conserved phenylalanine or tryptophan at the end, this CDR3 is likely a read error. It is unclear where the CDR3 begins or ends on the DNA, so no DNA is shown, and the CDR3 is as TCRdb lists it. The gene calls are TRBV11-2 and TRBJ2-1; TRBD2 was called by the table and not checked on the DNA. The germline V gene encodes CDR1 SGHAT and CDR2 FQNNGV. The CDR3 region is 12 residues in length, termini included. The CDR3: CPSSSSPTGGLS.

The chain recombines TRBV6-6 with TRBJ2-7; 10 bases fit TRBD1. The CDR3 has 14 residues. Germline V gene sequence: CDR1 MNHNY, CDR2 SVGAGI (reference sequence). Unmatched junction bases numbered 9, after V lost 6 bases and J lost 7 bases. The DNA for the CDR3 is TGTGCCAGCAGCCAGATGACAGGGGGCCGTGAGCAGTACTTC. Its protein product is CASSQMTGGREQYF.